Below, 8 T cell receptor beta chains from the same sample are listed, as sequenced in a study of CD8 T cells in ankylosing spondylitis. MiXCR, run by TCRdb on the 5' RACE reads, gives a single entry per CDR3 protein. Of about 190,000 distinct CDR3 sequences listed, 10% to 15% were seen once; the top ten hold about 10%. The sample comprised blood, either unsorted or a sorted T cell fraction (not recorded which). Receptors were obtained from a female donor with ankylosing spondylitis or in good health (not recorded which).

This clonotype was counted at least ten times. This CDR3 reads CASTHRKVLGRPTEAFF. The CDR3 DNA sequence: TGTGCCAGCACCCACCGTAAGGTTTTGGGAAGGCCCACTGAAGCTTTCTTT. The chain carries TRBV5-6 and TRBJ1-1; D unresolved. Trimming cost V 6 bases and J 4 bases, with 25 bases left between them. Looked up from germline, CDR1 is SGHDT and CDR2 is YYEEEE. There are 17 residues in the CDR3. Based on the CDR3 plus reference TRBV5-6 and TRBJ1-1, the full variable domain is DAGVTQSPTHLIKTRGQQVTLRCSPKSGHDTVSWYQQALGQGPQFIFQYYEEEERQRGNFPDRFSGHQFPNYSSELNVNALLLGDSALYLCASTHRKVLGRPTEAFFGQGTRLTVV.

This clonotype was found many times. The rearrangement links TRBV20-1 to TRBJ1-6; D not certain. This CDR3 comprises 14 residues. Germline assignment: CDR1 DFQATT and CDR2 SNEGSKA (reference sequence). Trimming pared 2 bases from V and 6 bases from J, leaving 11 bases between. The CDR3 here is CSARRGVGNSPLHF. CDR3 DNA: TGCAGTGCTAGAAGAGGAGTTGGTAATTCACCCCTCCACTTT.

At least ten counts were recorded for this clonotype. The chain combines TRBV20-1 with TRBJ2-1, with 10 bases fitting TRBD2. Germline CDR1 and CDR2: DFQATT and SNEGSKA (reference sequence). V dropped 5 bases and J dropped 3; count of bases not matched to a gene: 7. The CDR3 is made up of 15 amino acids. The CDR3 loop reads CSAEELAGRYNEQFF. DNA of the CDR3: TGCAGTGCTGAAGAACTAGCGGGACGCTACAATGAGCAGTTCTTC.

Ten or more counts support this clonotype. The chain links TRBV28 to TRBJ1-3, with D unclear. Germline V gene lookup returns CDR1 MDHEN and CDR2 SYDVKM. CDR3 size: 16 residues. Trimming left V 3 bases short and J 0 bases short, with 12 bases between. The CDR3, as DNA: TGTGCCAGCAGTTTGAGGAAGGGCCTCTCTGGAAACACCATATATTTT. Translated, it gives CASSLRKGLSGNTIYF. The full variable domain, rest sourced from reference TRBV28 and TRBJ1-3, is DVKVTQSSRYLVKRTGEKVFLECVQDMDHENMFWYRQDPGLGLRLIYFSYDVKMKEKGDIPEGYSVSREKKERFSLILESASTNQTSMYLCASSLRKGLSGNTIYFGEGSWLTVV.

On this clonotype itself: A clone one base away is much larger, so this may be a read error. CDR3 in DNA: TGTGCCGGCAGTCCAATAGGATCAACTAATGAAAAACTGTTTTTT. Translated: CAGSPIGSTNEKLFF. This chain uses TRBV7-2 with TRBJ1-4; D is ambiguous. The CDR3 has 15 residues. Per germline, CDR1 SGHTA and CDR2 FQGNSA.

This chain uses TRBV4-3 with TRBJ2-1, with TRBD1 matching 8 bases. The V gene end was trimmed by 3 bases and the J gene end by 5 bases; junction bases not matched to a gene: 6. Germline V lookup: CDR1 LGHNA, CDR2 YSLEER. The CDR3 length is 15 residues. The CDR3 region is CASSHPGQGNNEQFF. In DNA, the CDR3 is TGCGCCAGCAGCCACCCCGGACAGGGTAACAATGAGCAGTTCTTC.

This clonotype was observed at least ten times. V is TRBV5-1 and J is TRBJ1-2; D remains ambiguous. The CDR3 is 14 residues long. CDR1 SGHRS and CDR2 YFSETQ come from the germline V gene. V lost 4 bases, J lost 6 bases, and 16 bases lay in between. CDR3 amino acids: CASSHYDGPNGYTF. As DNA, the CDR3 is TGCGCCAGCAGCCACTACGACGGTCCCAATGGCTACACCTTC. The whole variable domain, filled in from reference TRBV5-1 and TRBJ1-2, reads KAGVTQTPRYLIKTRGQQVTLSCSPISGHRSVSWYQQTPGQGLQFLFEYFSETQRNKGNFPGRFSGRQFSNSRSEMNVSTLELGDSALYLCASSHYDGPNGYTFGSGTRLTVV.

As for this clonotype: A clone one base away is much larger, so this may be a read error. The chain has TRBV3-1 and TRBJ2-1, with 14 bases matching TRBD2. CDR1 and CDR2 from the germline V gene are LGHDT and YNNKEL (reference sequence). The CDR3 consists of 14 residues. The CDR3 nucleotides are TGTCCCAGCACCGGGACTAGCGGGAGTAGTGAGCAGTTCTTC. It encodes CPSTGTSGSSEQFF.